This TCR beta chain originates from a study of T-cell memory formation after mild COVID-19. The study, taken as a whole, reports: Clones that got smaller from day 15 to 85 had even CD4/CD8, while clones growing later tipped toward CD4+. Some clones that responded were present in memory (sampled pre-infection), which suggests cross-reactive memory joined.

Worth noting for this clonotype: What it binds is unknown.

UMIs and sample barcodes were carried by the TCR alpha and TCR beta cDNA libraries that 5'RACE produced using constant-segment primers. TCRdb fed the 5' RACE reads into MiXCR, producing one record per CDR3 protein. The sample gives around 300,000 distinct CDR3 sequences, roughly 18% of which show up once; roughly 23% is in the top ten. The CDR3 has 11 residues. The V and J ends lost 6 bases and 11 bases, in that order; junction bases with no gene match: 5. V and J are TRBV12-3 or TRBV12-4 and TRBJ2-5, with 8 bases fitting TRBD1. Sequencing input: PBMCs or a T cell subset sorted from them (not recorded which). The receptor comes from a man between 18 and 29 years old who had mild COVID-19 (a few samples of this study predate the infection). Cell type and time point are not known. CDR3 DNA sequence: TGTGCCAGCAGACAGGGGGTTAATCAGTACTTC. This codes for CASRQGVNQYF.